This T cell receptor beta chain was sequenced for a study of T cells in Graves' hyperthyroidism and ophthalmopathy. Study as a whole: Peripheral blood was acquired at first diagnosis, ahead of any therapy whatsoever. Study outcomes and limitations: It was a median approximately 6.9 months before onset that the model predicted ophthalmopathy. In the blood, most expanded thyroid clonotypes above 0.001 appeared as well.

This clonotype was detected only a few times. Its antigen is not known. Trimming left V 7 bases short and J 4 bases short, with 14 bases between. This CDR3 is built from 13 residues. The V gene's germline CDR1 is MDHEN and CDR2 SYDVKM. Uncontrolled infection, other autoimmune disease, pregnancy or lactation excluded patients. TCR beta CDR3 regions were amplified from RNA transcripts. RT-PCR in the first round (using the HTBI primer set) targeted the TCR CDR3. From the multiplex PCR reads, TCRdb called clonotypes with MiXCR, one entry per CDR3 protein. Of under 400,000 distinct CDR3 sequences in the sample, about a sixth were seen once.

This chain connects TRBV28 to TRBJ2-7; D is unresolved. Sequencing used blood. The sequence derives from a woman in her thirties or forties with Graves' ophthalmopathy. The CDR3 sequence: CASTLSFGYEQYF. The CDR3 nucleotides read TGTGCCAGCACCCTGAGCTTTGGTTACGAGCAGTACTTC.